Reported below is one TCR beta chain. What it binds is unknown. Looked up from germline, CDR1 is SGHTA and CDR2 is FQGNSA. Trimming at V came to 5 bases and at J to 6 bases, leaving 7 bases not matched to a gene. CDR3 length: 15 residues. This sample stems from a study of cytomegalovirus exposure and HLA in healthy donors. Study context: Both the roughly 120 validation repertoires and the roughly 700 first-cohort repertoires used the same platform, as reported by a later analysis.

Study outcomes and limitations: Altogether, about 160 TCR beta chains were recorded as cytomegalovirus-associated.

The protocol was immunoSEQ multiplex PCR, while the TCRdb copy is restricted to in-frame clones and leaves out a portion. Of about 280,000 clones listed, about 86% are singletons. This chain links TRBV7-2 with TRBJ1-3, with 10 positions matching TRBD1. This clonotype originated in a woman between 18 and 29 years old in good health and CMV-seronegative. What was sequenced was PBMCs. The CDR3 DNA reads TGTGCCAGCAGCCGACAGGGGGCGGTTGAAAACACCATATATTTT. Translation: CASSRQGAVENTIYF.